This T cell receptor (beta chain) came from a study of Graves' ophthalmopathy and Graves' hyperthyroidism. This CDR3 has 14 amino acids. The V gene lost 1 base and the J gene lost 2 bases, with 8 bases spanning the gap. Transcripts of RNA were the source for amplifying TCR beta CDR3 regions. Scientists carried out first-round RT-PCR using HTBI primers and then a second-round multiplex PCR. Each CDR3 protein gets one entry after TCRdb re-called the multiplex PCR reads with MiXCR. This table holds about 160,000 distinct CDR3 sequences, 35% to 45% found once. This rearrangement joins TRBV12-3 or TRBV12-4 to TRBJ2-5, with D possibly being TRBD2 (5 bases). This clonotype was sampled from a man under 40 with Graves' ophthalmopathy. Sequences were obtained from peripheral blood. This CDR3 reads CASSLDGKQETQYF. In nucleotides, the CDR3 is TGTGCCAGCAGTTTAGACGGGAAACAAGAGACCCAGTACTTC.